This TCR beta chain stems from a study of Ad26.COV2.S vaccination and SARS-CoV-2 variants. Whole-study context: Intramuscularly, Ad26.COV2.S was given either once or twice, 56 days apart.

Data came from immunoSEQ multiplex PCR; TCRdb stores just in-frame clones and leaves some out. The sample yields some 250,000 clones, approximately 88% seen once. Study-level findings and limits: In TCR breadth and depth analyses, total T cell responses may have been underestimated.

CDR3 length: 18 amino acids. V lost 1 base to trimming and J lost 4 bases; unmatched junction nucleotides: 13. CDR1 and CDR2 (germline): KGHSH, LQKENI. Treatment noted: over 15 received Ad26.COV2.S at low or high dose, single or two shots; roughly five received placebo; per-sample allocation not given. Collection of samples fell on day 63 after the first vaccine or placebo injection. In the case of this clone: Its target is not known.

The material sequenced was peripheral blood, taken in a trial of Ad26.COV2.S vaccine versus placebo. The chain has TRBV18 and TRBJ2-7, with 10 bases that match TRBD2. The source is a person aged 18-60 years who received the Ad26.COV2.S COVID-19 vaccine or a placebo. CDR3 region: CASSPRVLAGGSHYEQYF. DNA of the CDR3: TGTGCCAGCTCACCACGGGTCTTAGCGGGAGGTTCCCATTACGAGCAGTACTTC.